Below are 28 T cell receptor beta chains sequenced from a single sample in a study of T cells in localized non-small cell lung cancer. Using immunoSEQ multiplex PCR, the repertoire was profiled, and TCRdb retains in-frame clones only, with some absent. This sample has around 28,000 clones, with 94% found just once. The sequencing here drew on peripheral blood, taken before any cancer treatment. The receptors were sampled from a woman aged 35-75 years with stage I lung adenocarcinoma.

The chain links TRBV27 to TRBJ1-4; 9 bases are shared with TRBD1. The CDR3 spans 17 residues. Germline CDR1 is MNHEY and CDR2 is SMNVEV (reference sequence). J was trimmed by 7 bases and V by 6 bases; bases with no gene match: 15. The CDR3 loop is CASSRSSPGQGGEKLFF. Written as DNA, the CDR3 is TGTGCCAGCAGCCGCAGTTCCCCGGGACAGGGAGGTGAAAAACTGTTTTTT.

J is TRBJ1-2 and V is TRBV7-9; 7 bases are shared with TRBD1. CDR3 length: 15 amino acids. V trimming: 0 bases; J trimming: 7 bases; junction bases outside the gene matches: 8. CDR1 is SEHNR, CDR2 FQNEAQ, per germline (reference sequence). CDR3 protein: CASSLALGQDTGYTF. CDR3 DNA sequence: TGTGCCAGCAGCTTAGCGCTAGGACAGGATACTGGCTACACCTTC.

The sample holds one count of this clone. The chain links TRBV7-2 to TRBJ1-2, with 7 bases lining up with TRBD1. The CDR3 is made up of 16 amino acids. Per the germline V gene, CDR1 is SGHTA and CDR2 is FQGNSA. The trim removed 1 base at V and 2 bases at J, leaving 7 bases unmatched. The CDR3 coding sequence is TGTGCCAGCAGCTTAGTCGCAGGGGGAGTCAACTATGGCTACACCTTC. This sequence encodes CASSLVAGGVNYGYTF.

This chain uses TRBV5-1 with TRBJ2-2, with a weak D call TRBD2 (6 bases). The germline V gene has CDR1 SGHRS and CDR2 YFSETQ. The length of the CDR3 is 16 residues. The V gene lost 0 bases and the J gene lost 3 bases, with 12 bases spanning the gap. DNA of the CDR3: TGCGCCAGCAGCTTGGCATCGGCGGGACACACCGGGGAGCTGTTTTTT. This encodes CASSLASAGHTGELFF. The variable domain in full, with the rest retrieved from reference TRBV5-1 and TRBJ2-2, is KAGVTQTPRYLIKTRGQQVTLSCSPISGHRSVSWYQQTPGQGLQFLFEYFSETQRNKGNFPGRFSGRQFSNSRSEMNVSTLELGDSALYLCASSLASAGHTGELFFGEGSRLTVL.

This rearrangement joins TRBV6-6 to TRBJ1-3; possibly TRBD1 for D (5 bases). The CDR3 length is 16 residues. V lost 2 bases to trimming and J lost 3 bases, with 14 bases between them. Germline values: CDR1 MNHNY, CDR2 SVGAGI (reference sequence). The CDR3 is CASSYGGEWDGNTIYF. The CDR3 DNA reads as TGTGCCAGCAGTTACGGAGGGGAGTGGGATGGAAACACCATATATTTT.

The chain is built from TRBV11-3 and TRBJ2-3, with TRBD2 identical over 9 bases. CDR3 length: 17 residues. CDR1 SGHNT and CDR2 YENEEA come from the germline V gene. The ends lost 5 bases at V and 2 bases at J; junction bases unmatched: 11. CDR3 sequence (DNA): TGTGCCAGCAGCCCCTCGGAGCGGGGGGCCAACACAGATACGCAGTATTTT. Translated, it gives CASSPSERGANTDTQYF.

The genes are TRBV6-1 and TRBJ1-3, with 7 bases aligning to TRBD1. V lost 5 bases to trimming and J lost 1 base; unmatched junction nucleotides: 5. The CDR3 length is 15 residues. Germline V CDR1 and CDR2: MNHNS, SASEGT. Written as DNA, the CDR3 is TGTGCCAGCAGTATGCCGGGACAGTCTGGAAACACCATATATTTT. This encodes CASSMPGQSGNTIYF.

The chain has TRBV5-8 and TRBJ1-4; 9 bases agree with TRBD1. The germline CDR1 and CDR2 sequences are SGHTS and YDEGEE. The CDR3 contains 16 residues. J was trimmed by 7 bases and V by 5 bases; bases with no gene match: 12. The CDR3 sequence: CASSPGQGPYGEKLFF. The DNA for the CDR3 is TGTGCCAGCAGTCCGGGACAGGGCCCCTATGGTGAAAAACTGTTTTTT.

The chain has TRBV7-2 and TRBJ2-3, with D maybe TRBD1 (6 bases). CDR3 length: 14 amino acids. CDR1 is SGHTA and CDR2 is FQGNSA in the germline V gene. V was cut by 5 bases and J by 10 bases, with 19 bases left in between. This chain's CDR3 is CASSLRGGPGAQYF. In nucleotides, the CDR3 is TGTGCCAGCAGCCTCCGGGGCGGGCCAGGGGCGCAGTATTTT.

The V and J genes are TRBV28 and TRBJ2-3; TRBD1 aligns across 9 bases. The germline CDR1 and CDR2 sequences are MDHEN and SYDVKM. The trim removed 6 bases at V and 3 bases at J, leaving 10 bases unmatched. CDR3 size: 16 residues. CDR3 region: CASRNRDRAGTDTQYF. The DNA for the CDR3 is TGTGCCAGCAGAAACCGGGACAGGGCAGGTACAGATACGCAGTATTTT.

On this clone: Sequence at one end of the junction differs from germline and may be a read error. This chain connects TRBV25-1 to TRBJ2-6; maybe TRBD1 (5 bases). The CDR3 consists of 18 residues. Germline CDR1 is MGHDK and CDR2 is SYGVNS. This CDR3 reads CASSSNTELDKSGQRPDF. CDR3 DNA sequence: TGTGCCAGCAGTTCAAATACAGAACTGGACAAGTCGGGCCAACGTCCTGACTTC. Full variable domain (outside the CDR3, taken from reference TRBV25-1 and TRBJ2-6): EADIYQTPRYLVIGTGKKITLECSQTMGHDKMYWYQQDPGMELHLIHYSYGVNSTEKGDLSSESTVSRIRTEHFPLTLESARPSHTSQYLCASSSNTELDKSGQRPDFGAGSRLTVL.

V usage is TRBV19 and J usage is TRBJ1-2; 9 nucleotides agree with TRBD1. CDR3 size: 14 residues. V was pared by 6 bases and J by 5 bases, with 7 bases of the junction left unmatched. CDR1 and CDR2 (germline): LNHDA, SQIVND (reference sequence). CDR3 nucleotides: TGTGCCAGTAGCACGGACAGGGGAGGATATGGCTACACCTTC. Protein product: CASSTDRGGYGYTF.

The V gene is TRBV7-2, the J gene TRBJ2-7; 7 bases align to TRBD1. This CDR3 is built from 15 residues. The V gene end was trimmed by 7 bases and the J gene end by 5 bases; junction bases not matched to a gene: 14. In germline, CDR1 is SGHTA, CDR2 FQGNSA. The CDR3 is CASTLTPNRGDEQYF. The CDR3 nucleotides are TGTGCCAGCACCCTGACCCCCAACAGGGGCGACGAGCAGTACTTC.

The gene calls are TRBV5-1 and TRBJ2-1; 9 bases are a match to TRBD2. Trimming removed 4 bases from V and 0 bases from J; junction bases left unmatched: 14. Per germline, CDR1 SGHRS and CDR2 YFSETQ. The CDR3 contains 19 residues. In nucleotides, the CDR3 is TGCGCCAGCAGCCTAGGGAATAGCGGGAGTTGGAGCTCCTACAATGAGCAGTTCTTC. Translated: CASSLGNSGSWSSYNEQFF.

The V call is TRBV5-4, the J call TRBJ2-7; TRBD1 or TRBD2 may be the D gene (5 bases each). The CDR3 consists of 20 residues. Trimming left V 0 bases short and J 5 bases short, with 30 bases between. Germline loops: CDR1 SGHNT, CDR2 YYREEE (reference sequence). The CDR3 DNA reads TGTGCCAGCAGCTTGGTAGGGACCTCTTACCGTAAGGGCCAGACCAACGAGCAGTACTTC. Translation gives CASSLVGTSYRKGQTNEQYF.

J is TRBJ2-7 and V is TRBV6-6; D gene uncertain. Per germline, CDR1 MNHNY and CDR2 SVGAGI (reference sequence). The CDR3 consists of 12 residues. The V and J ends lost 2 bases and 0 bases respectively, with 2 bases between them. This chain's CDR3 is CASSYSSYEQYF. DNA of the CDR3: TGTGCCAGCAGTTACAGCTCCTACGAGCAGTACTTC.

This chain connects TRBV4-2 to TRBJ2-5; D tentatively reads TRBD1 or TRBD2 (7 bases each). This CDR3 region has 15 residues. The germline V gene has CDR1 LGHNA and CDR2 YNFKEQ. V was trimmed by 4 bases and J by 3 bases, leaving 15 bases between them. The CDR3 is CASSRQGGTKETQYF. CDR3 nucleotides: TGTGCCAGCAGCCGGCAGGGGGGGACCAAAGAGACCCAGTACTTC.

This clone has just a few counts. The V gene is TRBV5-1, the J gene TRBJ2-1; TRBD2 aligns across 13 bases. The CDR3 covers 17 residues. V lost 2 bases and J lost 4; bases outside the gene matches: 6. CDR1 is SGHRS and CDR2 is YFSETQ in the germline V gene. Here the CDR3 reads CASSFGLAGAGYNEQFF. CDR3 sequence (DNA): TGCGCCAGCAGCTTCGGACTAGCGGGGGCGGGGTACAATGAGCAGTTCTTC.

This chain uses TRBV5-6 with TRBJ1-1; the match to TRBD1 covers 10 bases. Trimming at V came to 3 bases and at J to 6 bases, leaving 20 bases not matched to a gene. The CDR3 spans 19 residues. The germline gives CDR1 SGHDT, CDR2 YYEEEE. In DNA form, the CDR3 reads TGTGCCAGCAGCTCTCGCGCGGGCCGTAAGGCAGGACAGGGGGCTGAAGCTTTCTTT. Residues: CASSSRAGRKAGQGAEAFF.

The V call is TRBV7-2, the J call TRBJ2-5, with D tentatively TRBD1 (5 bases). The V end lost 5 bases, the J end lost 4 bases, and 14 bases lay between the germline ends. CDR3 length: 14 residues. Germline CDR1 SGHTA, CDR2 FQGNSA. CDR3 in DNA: TGTGCCAGCAGCCCATCGTGGGGCGGAGAGACCCAGTACTTC. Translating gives CASSPSWGGETQYF. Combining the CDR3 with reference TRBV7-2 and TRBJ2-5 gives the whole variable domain GAGVSQSPSNKVTEKGKDVELRCDPISGHTALYWYRQSLGQGLEFLIYFQGNSAPDKSGLPSDRFSAERTGGSVSTLTIQRTQQEDSAVYLCASSPSWGGETQYFGPGTRLLVL.

The CDR3 reads CAVRLGRADSQPQHF. The CDR3 bases are TGTGCCGTCAGACTAGGCAGGGCCGACAGTCAGCCCCAGCATTTT. V is TRBV6-1 and J is TRBJ1-5, with a tentative D call TRBD1 (5 bases). Germline V gives CDR1 MNHNS, CDR2 SASEGT. The CDR3 covers 15 residues. Trimming cost V 11 bases and J 6 bases, with 23 bases left between them.

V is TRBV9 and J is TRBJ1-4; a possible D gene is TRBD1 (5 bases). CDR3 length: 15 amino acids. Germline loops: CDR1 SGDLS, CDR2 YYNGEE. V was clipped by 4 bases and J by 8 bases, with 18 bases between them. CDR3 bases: TGTGCCAGCAGCCCCAGTGGGGGAAGGTGGGAAAAACTGTTTTTT. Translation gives CASSPSGGRWEKLFF.

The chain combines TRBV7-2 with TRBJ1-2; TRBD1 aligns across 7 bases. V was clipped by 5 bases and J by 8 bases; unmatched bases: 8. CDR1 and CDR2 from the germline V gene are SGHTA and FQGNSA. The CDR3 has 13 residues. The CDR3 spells CASSLDRVKGYTF. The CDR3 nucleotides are TGTGCCAGCAGCCTAGACAGGGTTAAAGGCTACACCTTC. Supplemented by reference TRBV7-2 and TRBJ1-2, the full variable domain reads GAGVSQSPSNKVTEKGKDVELRCDPISGHTALYWYRQSLGQGLEFLIYFQGNSAPDKSGLPSDRFSAERTGGSVSTLTIQRTQQEDSAVYLCASSLDRVKGYTFGSGTRLTVV.

The CDR3 region is CASSPSSKEETQYF. CDR3 sequence (DNA): TGTGCCAGCTCACCATCTAGCAAGGAAGAGACCCAGTACTTC. This chain joins TRBV18 and TRBJ2-5; D may be TRBD2 (5 bases). This CDR3 has 14 amino acids. The germline CDR1 and CDR2 sequences are KGHSH and LQKENI. V was pared by 2 bases and J by 3 bases, with 10 bases between.

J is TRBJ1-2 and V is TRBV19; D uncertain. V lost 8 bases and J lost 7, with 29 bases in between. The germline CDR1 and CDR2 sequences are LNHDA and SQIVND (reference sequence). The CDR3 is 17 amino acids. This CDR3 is CASGPWPAAAGLVGYTF. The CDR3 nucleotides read TGTGCCAGTGGTCCATGGCCAGCGGCCGCGGGTTTGGTTGGCTACACCTTC.

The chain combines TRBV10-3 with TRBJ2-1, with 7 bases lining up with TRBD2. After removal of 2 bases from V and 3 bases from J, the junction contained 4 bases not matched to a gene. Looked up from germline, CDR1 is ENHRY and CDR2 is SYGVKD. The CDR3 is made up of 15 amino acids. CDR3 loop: CAISEKRDDYNEQFF. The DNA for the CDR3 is TGTGCCATCAGTGAGAAGCGGGACGACTACAATGAGCAGTTCTTC.

The CDR3 coding sequence is TGTGCCAGCAGCCCTCTACAGGGTAGTGGTGAAGCTTTCTTT. Its translation: CASSPLQGSGEAFF. This chain connects TRBV7-2 to TRBJ1-1, with D perhaps TRBD1 (6 bases). The V gene lost 5 bases and the J gene lost 7 bases, with 17 bases spanning the gap. The germline V gene has CDR1 SGHTA and CDR2 FQGNSA. The CDR3 runs 14 residues. The whole variable domain, filled in from reference TRBV7-2 and TRBJ1-1, reads GAGVSQSPSNKVTEKGKDVELRCDPISGHTALYWYRQSLGQGLEFLIYFQGNSAPDKSGLPSDRFSAERTGGSVSTLTIQRTQQEDSAVYLCASSPLQGSGEAFFGQGTRLTVV.

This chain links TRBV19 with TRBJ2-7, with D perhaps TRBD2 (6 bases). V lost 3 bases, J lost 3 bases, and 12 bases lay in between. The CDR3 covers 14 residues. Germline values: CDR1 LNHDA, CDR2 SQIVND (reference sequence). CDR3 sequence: CASSIELAGYEQYF. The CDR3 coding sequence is TGTGCCAGTAGTATCGAACTAGCCGGCTACGAGCAGTACTTC.